This TCR beta chain was found in a study of T cell changes during pregnancy in multiple sclerosis. The CDR3 contains 16 residues. The V gene lost 2 bases and the J gene lost 0 bases, with 14 bases spanning the gap. The germline CDR1 and CDR2 sequences are SGHRS and YFSETQ. The assay was immunoSEQ multiplex PCR, and TCRdb's table has in-frame clones only and misses some. This sample has about 68,000 clones, with roughly 92% found just once. This chain uses TRBV5-1 with TRBJ1-2; no reliable D call. The sequences come from peripheral blood, collected after pregnancy. The TCR originated in a female donor in good health, enrolled as a control in a pregnancy study. In DNA form, the CDR3 reads TGCGCCAGCAGCTTCGCACCCCTCGGGTCTAACTATGGCTACACCTTC. Translated: CASSFAPLGSNYGYTF.